The 32 T cell receptor beta chains in this list originate from one sample, sequenced in a study of CXCR3-negative and CXCR3-positive naive CD8 T cells. The libraries of TRB cDNA were constructed through 5' RACE using UMI labels. TCRdb reanalyzed the 5' RACE reads and collapses them to one entry per CDR3 protein, without DNA. Recorded here are about 41,000 distinct CDR3 sequences; the top ten clones represent around 1.9%. The sample taken for sequencing was naive CXCR3- CD8+ T cells from blood. Indicated subset: CD45RO-CCR7+CD27+CD95- naive CD8+ T cells lacking CXCR3 (TNR3-). The receptors shown here come from a human donor in good health. Some clones in this sample may be carry-over from other donors' samples.

The chain carries TRBV11-2 and TRBJ2-7; TCRdb indicates TRBD1, and absent DNA this call remains unverified. The CDR3 extends over 14 amino acids. Germline values: CDR1 SGHAT, CDR2 FQNNGV. The CDR3 sequence: CASSSGQGPYEQYF.

CDR3 region: CASSPPQQISGEQYF. The genes are TRBV11-2 and TRBJ2-7. Germline CDR1 and CDR2: SGHAT and FQNNGV. The CDR3 has 15 residues. The full variable domain, completed using reference TRBV11-2 and TRBJ2-7, is EAGVAQSPRYKIIEKRQSVAFWCNPISGHATLYWYQQILGQGPKLLIQFQNNGVVDDSQLPKDRFSAERLKGVDSTLKIQPAKLEDSAVYLCASSPPQQISGEQYFGPGTRLTVT.

J is TRBJ1-1 and V is TRBV28; TCRdb returns TRBD1, unconfirmable since there is no DNA. The germline CDR1 and CDR2 sequences are MDHEN and SYDVKM. The CDR3 totals 12 residues. The CDR3 protein is CASSPWGAEAFF. The whole variable domain, remainder taken from reference TRBV28 and TRBJ1-1, is DVKVTQSSRYLVKRTGEKVFLECVQDMDHENMFWYRQDPGLGLRLIYFSYDVKMKEKGDIPEGYSVSREKKERFSLILESASTNQTSMYLCASSPWGAEAFFGQGTRLTVV.

The chain has TRBV3-1 and TRBJ2-1; the TCRdb call, TRBD2, lacks DNA for checking. Germline V lookup: CDR1 LGHDT, CDR2 YNNKEL (reference sequence). The CDR3 covers 16 residues. This CDR3 is CASSQEGLPIGDEQFF.

The chain employs TRBV4-3 and TRBJ1-2. The V gene's germline CDR1 is LGHNA and CDR2 YSLEER. The CDR3 covers 15 residues. Here the CDR3 reads CASSQNLDSGYGYTF.

This chain connects TRBV5-1 to TRBJ1-2; the TCRdb call, TRBD1, lacks DNA for checking. The CDR3 contains 14 residues. Germline assignment: CDR1 SGHRS and CDR2 YFSETQ. This chain's CDR3 is CASSSGQGAPGYTF. The full variable domain, in which reference TRBV5-1 and TRBJ1-2 provide the parts outside the CDR3, is KAGVTQTPRYLIKTRGQQVTLSCSPISGHRSVSWYQQTPGQGLQFLFEYFSETQRNKGNFPGRFSGRQFSNSRSEMNVSTLELGDSALYLCASSSGQGAPGYTFGSGTRLTVV.

The CDR3 loop reads CASSLVSYNEQFF. The chain couples TRBV5-1 to TRBJ2-1. The CDR3 covers 13 residues. Germline values: CDR1 SGHRS, CDR2 YFSETQ.

The chain joins TRBV29-1 to TRBJ2-1; TCRdb's D call, TRBD2, is unchecked because there is no DNA. The CDR3 is 15 amino acids. Germline-derived CDR1 and CDR2 are SQVTM and ANQGSEA. CDR3 protein: CSVVSGESSYNEQFF.

V usage is TRBV20-1 and J usage is TRBJ2-1; the D call of TRBD2 rests on TCRdb alone, since no DNA is present to check it. The V gene's germline CDR1 is DFQATT and CDR2 SNEGSKA (reference sequence). The CDR3 length is 14 residues. The CDR3 here is CSARSPLAEHEQFF.

The chain recombines TRBV7-2 with TRBJ2-7; TCRdb names TRBD1, which stays unverified in the absence of DNA. The CDR3 loop spans 15 amino acids. Germline values: CDR1 SGHTA, CDR2 FQGNSA. The CDR3 sequence: CASTSWGQGGDEQYF.

The V and J genes are TRBV11-2 and TRBJ2-5; TCRdb designates TRBD1, a call that cannot be tested without DNA. CDR1 is SGHAT and CDR2 is FQNNGV in the germline V gene. This CDR3 has 17 residues. The CDR3: CASSLDFERGLGETQYF.

The chain joins TRBV20-1 to TRBJ2-1; the D call from TCRdb, TRBD1, cannot be confirmed without DNA. There are 12 residues in the CDR3. Germline V gene data show CDR1 as DFQATT and CDR2 as SNEGSKA (reference sequence). The CDR3 is CSARAGGYEQFF.

The gene calls are TRBV29-1 and TRBJ2-1; TCRdb indicates TRBD2, and absent DNA this call remains unverified. The germline V gene has CDR1 SQVTM and CDR2 ANQGSEA. The CDR3 has 13 amino acids. CDR3 loop: CSARLAGVREQFF.

The gene calls are TRBV29-1 and TRBJ1-3. The V gene's germline CDR1 is SQVTM and CDR2 ANQGSEA. This CDR3 is built from 15 residues. The CDR3 spells CSAVRWDFAGNTIYF.

The rearrangement links TRBV20-1 to TRBJ1-1. The germline gives CDR1 DFQATT, CDR2 SNEGSKA (reference sequence). CDR3 size: 13 residues. CDR3 amino acids: CSASSGGATEAFF.

V is TRBV19 and J is TRBJ2-2. Germline V gene lookup returns CDR1 LNHDA and CDR2 SQIVND (reference sequence). This CDR3 is 12 amino acids long. This CDR3 reads CASSISGGELFF.

The chain links TRBV7-9 to TRBJ2-1; TCRdb selects TRBD2, and the lack of DNA leaves this call unchecked. This CDR3 has 15 amino acids. Germline V lookup: CDR1 SEHNR, CDR2 FQNEAQ (reference sequence). The CDR3 region is CASSLREGSYNEQFF.

This chain joins TRBV14 and TRBJ1-1; the TCRdb D gene call, TRBD1, has no DNA to confirm it. The CDR3 is 19 amino acids. The germline CDR1 and CDR2 sequences are SGHDN and FVKESK. This CDR3 is CASSQDSRQGGLTNTEAFF.

This chain joins TRBV3-1 and TRBJ2-5; TCRdb designates TRBD2, a call that cannot be tested without DNA. The CDR3 extends over 14 amino acids. Germline CDR1 and CDR2: LGHDT and YNNKEL (reference sequence). This CDR3 is CASSFEGGQETQYF.

V usage is TRBV29-1 and J usage is TRBJ1-2. The CDR3 covers 14 residues. CDR1 and CDR2 (germline): SQVTM, ANQGSEA. CDR3 amino acids: CSVEKSRANYGYTF.

V is TRBV15 and J is TRBJ2-5; there is no DNA to check the TCRdb D call of TRBD2. The CDR3 consists of 17 residues. In germline, CDR1 is LNHNV, CDR2 YYDKDF (reference sequence). The CDR3 loop reads CATSSLGLADNQETQYF. The full variable domain, rest sourced from reference TRBV15 and TRBJ2-5, is DAMVIQNPRYQVTQFGKPVTLSCSQTLNHNVMYWYQQKSSQAPKLLFHYYDKDFNNEADTPDNFQSRRPNTSFCFLDIRSPGLGDTAMYLCATSSLGLADNQETQYFGPGTRLLVL.

This chain uses TRBV7-2 with TRBJ2-3; TCRdb returns TRBD2, unconfirmable since there is no DNA. CDR1 is SGHTA, CDR2 FQGNSA, per germline. The CDR3 runs 17 residues. This chain's CDR3 is CASSFWTSAVSTDTQYF. Full variable domain (outside the CDR3, taken from reference TRBV7-2 and TRBJ2-3): GAGVSQSPSNKVTEKGKDVELRCDPISGHTALYWYRQSLGQGLEFLIYFQGNSAPDKSGLPSDRFSAERTGGSVSTLTIQRTQQEDSAVYLCASSFWTSAVSTDTQYFGPGTRLTVL.

V is TRBV7-6 and J is TRBJ2-7; there is no DNA to check the TCRdb D call of TRBD2. The CDR3 contains 16 residues. The germline CDR1 and CDR2 sequences are SGHVS and FNYEAQ. This chain's CDR3 is CASSPLAGPTAYEQYF.

The gene calls are TRBV7-6 and TRBJ2-7; TCRdb's assignment of TRBD1 cannot be checked, as there is no DNA. The CDR3 is 18 residues long. Germline V CDR1 and CDR2: SGHVS, FNYEAQ. CDR3 region: CASSPPENIAGDSYEQYF.

The rearrangement uses TRBV6-6 and TRBJ2-3; without DNA, the TCRdb call of TRBD2 cannot be checked. CDR3 length: 23 amino acids. Germline V CDR1 and CDR2: MNHNY, SVGAGI (reference sequence). CDR3 region: CASSYSIFTGLERPVSSTDTQYF.

The rearrangement links TRBV27 to TRBJ2-5; checking the TCRdb D call of TRBD1 is not possible without DNA. The CDR3 is 13 amino acids. In germline, CDR1 is MNHEY, CDR2 SMNVEV (reference sequence). The CDR3 loop reads CASSLYREETQYF.

The chain is built from TRBV4-3 and TRBJ2-2; TCRdb's D call of TRBD1 is untestable without DNA. The CDR3 consists of 18 residues. The germline CDR1 and CDR2 sequences are LGHNA and YSLEER. The CDR3 loop is CASSQDTGTVITTGELFF.

This chain joins TRBV4-3 and TRBJ2-1; the D call of TRBD1 rests on TCRdb alone, since no DNA is present to check it. Germline V lookup: CDR1 LGHNA, CDR2 YSLEER. The CDR3 covers 17 residues. CDR3 residues: CASSHLVTQGSNNEQFF.

The rearrangement links TRBV28 to TRBJ2-7; TCRdb's assignment of TRBD2 cannot be checked, as there is no DNA. This CDR3 has 16 amino acids. CDR1 MDHEN and CDR2 SYDVKM come from the germline V gene. CDR3 sequence: CASSLMGTSGLYEQYF.

The V gene is TRBV15, the J gene TRBJ2-3; TCRdb picks TRBD1, but there is no DNA to check that call. The CDR3 runs to 13 residues. CDR1 is LNHNV, CDR2 YYDKDF, per germline (reference sequence). CDR3 amino acids: CATSRAGTDTQYF.

The chain uses TRBV4-3 and TRBJ2-7. There are 13 residues in the CDR3. Germline lookup yields CDR1 LGHNA and CDR2 YSLEER. CDR3 sequence: CASSQDQGYEQYF.

The chain has TRBV29-1 and TRBJ1-2. The CDR3 contains 12 residues. Germline loops: CDR1 SQVTM, CDR2 ANQGSEA. Here the CDR3 reads CSVEDPPEGYTF.